This T cell receptor beta chain appears in the sequencing data of a study of cytomegalovirus exposure and HLA in healthy donors. Findings of the study overall: As was reported, the classifier diagnosed cytomegalovirus status with high specificity and sensitivity. 150 or so TCR beta chains were listed as cytomegalovirus-associated. In a later analysis, HLA-C alleles had the fewest associated TCRs, DRB1 alleles the most.

CDR3 size: 13 residues. V was cut by 7 bases and J by 0 bases, with 9 bases left in between. Germline lookup yields CDR1 SGHNT and CDR2 YYREEE (reference sequence). PCR used 60 Vbeta primers and 13 Jbeta primers. Assay used: immunoSEQ multiplex PCR; TCRdb lists only in-frame clones, some missing. The data hold about 150,000 clones, with around 70% observed a single time. Only a few counts were recorded for this clone. The antigen remains undetermined. The sequencing input was PBMCs. This chain joins TRBV5-4 and TRBJ2-3; a possible D gene is TRBD1 (5 bases). This clonotype originated in a man aged 30-40 years in good health and CMV-seronegative. Here the CDR3 reads CASGARSTDTQYF. Written as DNA, the CDR3 is TGTGCCAGCGGGGCGCGGAGCACAGATACGCAGTATTTT.